Included here is one T cell receptor beta chain sequence, with context. Antigen specificity is unknown. The sample originates from a study of shared clonotypes between healthy human individuals. At the level of the study: The study enrolled a couple of women and three men aged 18 to 49. Researchers assigned three CD4 naive, three CD4 memory, two CD8 naive and one CD8 memory plate to each donor.

Using immunoSEQ multiplex PCR, the repertoire was profiled, and TCRdb retains in-frame clones only, with some absent. The sample gives roughly 2.4 million clones, approximately 96% of which show up once; 0.1% to 0.15% is in the top ten. Findings of the study overall: Non-shared clonotypes were found to have lower generation probabilities than the clonotypes that were shared by all four of the sorted-subset donors.

The source of this sequence is a man between 18 and 29 years old in good health. Source material: naive CD4+ T cells sorted from blood. Subset denoted: CD45RA+ positively selected.

CDR3 coding DNA: TGCGCCAGCAGCATCCCCCTTTATAGCAATCAGCCCCAGCATTTT. It is translated as CASSIPLYSNQPQHF. The chain couples TRBV5-1 to TRBJ1-5, with D hard to call. Germline V CDR1 and CDR2: SGHRS, YFSETQ. Trimming pared 4 bases from V and 0 bases from J, leaving 11 bases between. The CDR3 covers 15 residues.